The 7 T cell receptor beta chains below were found in one sample sequenced in a study of patients and donors after allogeneic stem cell transplantation. TCRdb analysed the RT-PCR reads with MiXCR anew, one entry per CDR3 protein. Altogether about 40,000 distinct CDR3 sequences are present, over 25% being singletons, with the ten largest covering about three quarters. Sequenced material: blood, either unsorted or a sorted T cell fraction (not recorded which). The receptors here all came from a human donor who was either an allogeneic HSCT recipient or a stem cell or donor lymphocyte infusion donor (not recorded which). It is not recorded whose cells these are; they may come from a transplant donor.

V is TRBV6-4 and J is TRBJ2-2; possible D gene TRBD1, 6 bases. The CDR3 runs to 14 residues. From germline, CDR1 is MRHNA and CDR2 SNTAGT. V gave up 7 bases and J gave up 5 bases, with 14 bases separating them. The CDR3 DNA follows: TGTGCCAGCATCGACCTAGGGGGAACCGGGGAGCTGTTTTTT. It yields the protein CASIDLGGTGELFF.

This clonotype was counted only a few times. The J gene is TRBJ1-2, the V gene TRBV28; D not certain. The CDR3 loop spans 13 amino acids. The germline gives CDR1 MDHEN, CDR2 SYDVKM. V was trimmed by 5 bases and J by 7 bases, leaving 14 bases between them. The CDR3 DNA is TGTGCCAGCAGTCCGCCGAACGGTGGTGGCTACACCTTC. Residues: CASSPPNGGGYTF.

The rearrangement joins TRBV28 to TRBJ2-1; perhaps TRBD1 as D (5 bases). Germline V gene sequence: CDR1 MDHEN, CDR2 SYDVKM. V was pared by 2 bases and J by 5 bases, with 16 bases between. The CDR3 covers 16 residues. The CDR3, as DNA: TGTGCCAGCAGTTTAGTTTTGCGGCAGGGAAACAATGAGCAGTTCTTC. Protein product: CASSLVLRQGNNEQFF.

The rearrangement links TRBV4-1 to TRBJ2-1, with 12 bases that match TRBD2. The CDR3 is made up of 15 amino acids. Trimming at V came to 1 base and at J to 7 bases, leaving 2 bases not matched to a gene. Germline loops: CDR1 MGHRA, CDR2 YSYEKL. CDR3 in DNA: TGCGCCAGCAGCCAAGGACTAGCGGGAGTAAATGAGCAGTTCTTC. Its translation is CASSQGLAGVNEQFF.

This sequence joins TRBV7-3 and TRBJ2-2; 13 positions match TRBD2. The V and J ends lost 6 bases and 6 bases, in that order; junction bases with no gene match: 4. CDR1 and CDR2 (germline): SGHTA, FQGTGA. The CDR3 length is 15 residues. CDR3 amino acids: CASRSGLAGSGELFF. In DNA form, the CDR3 reads TGTGCCAGCAGATCGGGACTAGCGGGGTCCGGGGAGCTGTTTTTT.

The chain is built from TRBV10-3 and TRBJ2-5, with TRBD1 as a possible D gene (5 bases). Trimming took 0 bases from V and 1 from J, leaving 12 bases between them. Germline CDR1 reads ENHRY; CDR2 reads SYGVKD. The CDR3 is 16 residues long. The CDR3 DNA follows: TGTGCCATCAGTGAGTCGACTCGGCAGGGCCAAGAGACCCAGTACTTC. Its protein product is CAISESTRQGQETQYF.

In its sample, this clonotype was seen a few times. The V gene is TRBV7-2, the J gene TRBJ2-5; D unresolved. The CDR3 is 13 residues long. Deletions cut 3 bases from V and 5 bases from J, with 10 bases between. The germline gives CDR1 SGHTA, CDR2 FQGNSA. For the CDR3, the DNA is TGTGCCAGCAGCTTTTGGAGTGGGGAGACCCAGTACTTC. This sequence encodes CASSFWSGETQYF. The full variable domain, in which reference TRBV7-2 and TRBJ2-5 provide the parts outside the CDR3, is GAGVSQSPSNKVTEKGKDVELRCDPISGHTALYWYRQSLGQGLEFLIYFQGNSAPDKSGLPSDRFSAERTGGSVSTLTIQRTQQEDSAVYLCASSFWSGETQYFGPGTRLLVL.